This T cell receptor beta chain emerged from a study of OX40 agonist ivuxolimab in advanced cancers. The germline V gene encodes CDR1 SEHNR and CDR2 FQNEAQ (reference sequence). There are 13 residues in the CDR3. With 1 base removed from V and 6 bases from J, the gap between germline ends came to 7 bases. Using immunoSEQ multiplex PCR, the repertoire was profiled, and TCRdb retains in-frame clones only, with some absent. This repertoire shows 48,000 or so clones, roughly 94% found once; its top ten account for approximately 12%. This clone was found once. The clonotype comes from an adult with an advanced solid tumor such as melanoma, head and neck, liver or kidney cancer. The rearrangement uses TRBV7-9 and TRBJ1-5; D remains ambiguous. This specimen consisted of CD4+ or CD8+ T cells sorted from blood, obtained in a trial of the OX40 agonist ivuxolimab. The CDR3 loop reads CASSLGGGQPQHF. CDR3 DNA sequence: TGTGCCAGCAGCTTAGGGGGAGGTCAGCCCCAGCATTTT.